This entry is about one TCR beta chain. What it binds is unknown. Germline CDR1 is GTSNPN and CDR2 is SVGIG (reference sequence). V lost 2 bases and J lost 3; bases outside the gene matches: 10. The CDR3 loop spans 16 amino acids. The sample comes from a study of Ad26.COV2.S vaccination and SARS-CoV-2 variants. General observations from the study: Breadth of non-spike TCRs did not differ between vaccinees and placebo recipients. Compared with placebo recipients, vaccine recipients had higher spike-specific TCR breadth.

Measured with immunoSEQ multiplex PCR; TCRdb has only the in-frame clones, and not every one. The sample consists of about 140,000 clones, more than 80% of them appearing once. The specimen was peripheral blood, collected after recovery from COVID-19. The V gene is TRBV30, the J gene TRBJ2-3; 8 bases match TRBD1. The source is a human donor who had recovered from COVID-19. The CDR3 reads CAWSRPRDRRTDTQYF. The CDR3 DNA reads TGTGCCTGGAGTCGTCCCCGGGACAGGAGGACAGATACGCAGTATTTT.